This T cell receptor (beta chain) was identified during a study of cytomegalovirus exposure and HLA in healthy donors. Study-wide findings and caveats: A few chains tied to CMV proved CMV antigen-specific in vitro. Across HLA loci, a later analysis found differing TCR association rates, with DRB1 most and HLA-C fewest. Reportedly, a later analysis found an Asian-associated ancestry cluster had fewer N-insertions than the roughly 700-donor mean. Association of a missense DCLRE1C variant with TCR beta V- and J-gene trimming was reported in a later analysis.

Germline V gene lookup returns CDR1 MNHNS and CDR2 SASEGT. This CDR3 has 13 amino acids. Trimming shortened V by 6 bases and J by 2 bases, and 8 bases separated the two germline ends. Worth noting for this clone: Antigen specificity is unknown.

Primers for the PCR totalled 60 Vbeta and 13 Jbeta. Method: immunoSEQ multiplex PCR; TCRdb's copy keeps in-frame clones and lacks some. This table has about 190,000 clones, just under 75% appearing once. The TCR was taken from a woman in her 30s in good health and CMV-seropositive. The chain is built from TRBV6-1 and TRBJ1-5; D gene unclear. Material: PBMCs. The CDR3 is CASRGRGNQPQHF. For the CDR3, the DNA is TGTGCCAGCAGGGGGAGGGGCAATCAGCCCCAGCATTTT.